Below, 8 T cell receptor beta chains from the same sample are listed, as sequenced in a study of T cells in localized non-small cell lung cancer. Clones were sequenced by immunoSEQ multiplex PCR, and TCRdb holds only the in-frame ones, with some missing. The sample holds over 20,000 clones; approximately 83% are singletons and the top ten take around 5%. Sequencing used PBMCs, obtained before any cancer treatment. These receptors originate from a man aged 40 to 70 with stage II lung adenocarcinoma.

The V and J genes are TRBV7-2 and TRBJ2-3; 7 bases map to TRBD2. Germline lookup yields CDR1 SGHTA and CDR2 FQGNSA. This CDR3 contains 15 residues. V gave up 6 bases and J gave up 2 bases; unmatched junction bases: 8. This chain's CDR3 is CASSTSGTTTDTQYF. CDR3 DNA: TGTGCCAGCAGTACCTCCGGGACTACCACAGATACGCAGTATTTT.

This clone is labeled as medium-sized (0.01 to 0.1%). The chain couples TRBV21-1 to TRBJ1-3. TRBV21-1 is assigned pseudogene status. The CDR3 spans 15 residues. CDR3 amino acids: CASSNGTKSGNTIYF. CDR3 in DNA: TGTGCCAGCAGCAACGGGACTAAATCTGGAAACACCATATATTTT.

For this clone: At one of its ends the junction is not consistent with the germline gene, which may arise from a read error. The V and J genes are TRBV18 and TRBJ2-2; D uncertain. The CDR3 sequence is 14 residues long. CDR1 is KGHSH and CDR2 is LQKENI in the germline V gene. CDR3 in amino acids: CASSPPEDSGELFF. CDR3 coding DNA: TGTGCCAGCTCTCCACCGGAAGATTCCGGGGAGCTGTTTTTT.

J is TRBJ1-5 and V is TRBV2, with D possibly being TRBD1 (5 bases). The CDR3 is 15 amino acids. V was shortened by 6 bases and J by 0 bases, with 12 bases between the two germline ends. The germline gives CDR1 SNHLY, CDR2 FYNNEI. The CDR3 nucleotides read TGTGCCAGCAGCCTAGGGGCCGCTAGCAATCAGCCCCAGCATTTT. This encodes CASSLGAASNQPQHF.

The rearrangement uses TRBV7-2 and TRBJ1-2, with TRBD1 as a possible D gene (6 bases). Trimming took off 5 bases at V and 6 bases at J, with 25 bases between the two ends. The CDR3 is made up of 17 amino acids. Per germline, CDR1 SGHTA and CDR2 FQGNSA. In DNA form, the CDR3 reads TGTGCCAGCAGCCCAACCCCCGCACAGGGTTATGTAGATGGCTACACCTTC. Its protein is CASSPTPAQGYVDGYTF.

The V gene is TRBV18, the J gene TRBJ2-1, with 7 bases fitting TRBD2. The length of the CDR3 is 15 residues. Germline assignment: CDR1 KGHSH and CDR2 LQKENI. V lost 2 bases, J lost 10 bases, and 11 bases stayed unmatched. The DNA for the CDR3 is TGTGCCAGCTCACCAAACCTAGCGGTCACCGGGGAGCAGTTCTTC. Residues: CASSPNLAVTGEQFF.

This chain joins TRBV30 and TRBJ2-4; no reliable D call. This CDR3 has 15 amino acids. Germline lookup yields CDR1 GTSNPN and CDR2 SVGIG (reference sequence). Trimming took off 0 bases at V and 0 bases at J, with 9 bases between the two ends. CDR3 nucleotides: TGTGCCTGGAGTGTCATTAGCATAGCCAAAAACATTCAGTACTTC. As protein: CAWSVISIAKNIQYF.

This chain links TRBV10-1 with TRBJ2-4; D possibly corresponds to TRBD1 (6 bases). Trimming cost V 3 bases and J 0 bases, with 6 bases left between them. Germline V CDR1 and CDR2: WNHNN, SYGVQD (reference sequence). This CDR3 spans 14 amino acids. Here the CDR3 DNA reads TGCGCCAGCAGTGAAGGGGGAGCCAAAAACATTCAGTACTTC. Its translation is CASSEGGAKNIQYF.